The clone carrying this T cell receptor (beta chain) has a count of ten or more. Antigen specificity is unknown. Expressed TCRB transcripts were sequenced, since all the RNA that had been isolated was reverse transcribed. The method was immunoSEQ multiplex PCR; TCRdb's version includes in-frame clones alone and lacks a portion of them. Of 140,000 to 150,000 clones listed, 8.5% to 12% were seen once; the top ten hold 1.3%. Germline-derived CDR1 and CDR2 are SGHDN and FVKESK. The germline V and J ends were trimmed by 5 bases and 6 bases, with 12 bases remaining between them. The CDR3 sequence is 13 residues long. The record originates from a study of beta chain features in type 1 diabetes. Study results and limitations: People with Type 1 diabetes carried modestly yet significantly shorter TCRB CDR3s in all four CD4+ subsets. Insertions at VDJ junctions were less frequent in type 1 diabetes patients. These patients also deleted more nucleotides at the same junctions.

The receptor was isolated from a man between 18 and 35 years old in good health. Specimen: naive CD4+ T cells from blood. V gene TRBV14 combines with J gene TRBJ2-3; D call uncertain. CDR3 DNA: TGTGCCAGCAGCAACCGGGTTTGGGATACGCAGTATTTT. This codes for CASSNRVWDTQYF.